The 13 T cell receptor beta chains below all came from one sample that was sequenced in a study of blood T cell repertoires in COVID-19. Using immunoSEQ multiplex PCR, the repertoire was profiled, and TCRdb retains in-frame clones only, with some absent. The sample consists of about 87,000 clones, about 83% of them appearing once. The source material was peripheral blood. The source is a woman aged 70-85 years with acute or convalescent COVID-19.

The chain joins TRBV12-3 or TRBV12-4 to TRBJ2-3; the D gene is possibly TRBD1 (6 bases). Trimming cost V 6 bases and J 6 bases, with 10 bases left between them. The CDR3 loop spans 12 amino acids. CDR3 sequence: CASRPGQDTQYF. Written as DNA, the CDR3 is TGTGCCAGCAGACCCGGACAGGATACGCAGTATTTT.

The chain carries TRBV18 and TRBJ2-3; the D is unclear. Per germline, CDR1 KGHSH and CDR2 LQKENI. Trimming cost V 6 bases and J 2 bases, with 3 bases left between them. The CDR3 length is 11 residues. As DNA, the CDR3 is TGTGCCAGCTCCCTCACAGATACGCAGTATTTT. Its protein product is CASSLTDTQYF.

This clone appeared once. This rearrangement joins TRBV5-1 to TRBJ2-3; a weak D match, TRBD2 (5 bases). Trimming removed 0 bases from V and 0 bases from J, with 11 bases in between. The germline gives CDR1 SGHRS, CDR2 YFSETQ. The CDR3 sequence is 16 residues long. The chain's CDR3 is CASSLVPPGSTDTQYF. The CDR3 coding sequence is TGCGCCAGCAGCTTGGTACCTCCGGGGAGCACAGATACGCAGTATTTT.

This clone was recorded only once. The J gene is TRBJ1-2, the V gene TRBV12-5; 8 bases agree with TRBD1. Germline assignment: CDR1 LGHNT and CDR2 FRNRAP. Trimming took 3 bases from V and 8 from J; bases not matched to a gene: 2. The CDR3 covers 12 residues. CDR3 in amino acids: CASGFDRGGYTF. The DNA of the CDR3 is TGTGCTAGTGGTTTCGACAGGGGCGGCTACACCTTC.

The gene calls are TRBV5-1 and TRBJ1-6; TRBD1 matches at 12 bases. J lost 5 bases, V lost 0 bases, and 6 bases had no gene match. Germline assignment: CDR1 SGHRS and CDR2 YFSETQ. CDR3 size: 18 residues. The CDR3 loop is CASSLEGTGGLNNSPLHF. The CDR3 coding sequence is TGCGCCAGCAGCTTGGAAGGGACAGGGGGCTTGAATAATTCACCCCTCCACTTT.

The V and J genes are TRBV30 and TRBJ1-1; 7 positions match TRBD1. V gave up 7 bases and J gave up 3 bases; unmatched junction bases: 8. CDR1 GTSNPN and CDR2 SVGIG come from the germline V gene (reference sequence). This CDR3 region has 13 residues. The CDR3 reads CASAYRGYTEAFF. Here the CDR3 DNA reads TGTGCCTCCGCCTACAGGGGATACACTGAAGCTTTCTTT.

V is TRBV4-2 and J is TRBJ1-4, with D perhaps matching TRBD1 (6 bases). Germline V gives CDR1 LGHNA, CDR2 YNFKEQ. This CDR3 is built from 17 residues. V lost 1 base and J lost 0, with 12 bases in between. The CDR3 DNA sequence: TGTGCCAGCAGCCAAGGGGGGCTACCTACAACTAATGAAAAACTGTTTTTT. It is translated as CASSQGGLPTTNEKLFF.

This clone was seen a few times. The J gene is TRBJ2-2, the V gene TRBV10-3, with 12 bases aligning to TRBD1. With 3 bases clipped from V and 4 bases from J, the junction kept 3 bases outside the gene matches. The germline gives CDR1 ENHRY, CDR2 SYGVKD. There are 16 residues in the CDR3. CDR3 in amino acids: CAISDPGQGATGELFF. In DNA form, the CDR3 reads TGTGCCATCAGTGACCCGGGACAGGGGGCCACCGGGGAGCTGTTTTTT.

This sequence joins TRBV3-1 (or the pseudogene TRBV3-2) and TRBJ1-4; the match to TRBD1 covers 8 bases. CDR3 length equals 14 residues. Looked up from germline, CDR1 is LGHDT and CDR2 is YNNKEL (reference sequence). Germline trimming cut 2 bases from V and 7 bases from J; bases unmatched to any gene: 3. CDR3 sequence: CASSQSTGGEKLFF. The CDR3 DNA reads TGTGCCAGCAGCCAATCCACAGGGGGTGAAAAACTGTTTTTT.

This chain connects TRBV27 to TRBJ1-2; D is undetermined. V was shortened by 2 bases and J by 3 bases, with 19 bases between the two germline ends. CDR1 and CDR2 (germline): MNHEY, SMNVEV (reference sequence). CDR3 size: 17 residues. CDR3 nucleotide sequence: TGTGCCAGCAGTTTAACCAGCAGGACTGGCCTCCACTATGGCTACACCTTC. Translated: CASSLTSRTGLHYGYTF.

This chain joins TRBV5-6 and TRBJ1-1; D gene ambiguous. The germline V gene encodes CDR1 SGHDT and CDR2 YYEEEE. V lost 3 bases and J lost 2, with 14 bases in between. The CDR3 contains 15 residues. In nucleotides, the CDR3 is TGTGCCAGCAGCTCCTCTGGGCGGGGAAACACTGAAGCTTTCTTT. Translation: CASSSSGRGNTEAFF.

The chain carries TRBV11-1 and TRBJ1-1; D unresolved. The V and J ends lost 5 bases and 4 bases respectively, with 14 bases between them. The germline CDR1 and CDR2 sequences are SGHAT and FQDESV (reference sequence). This CDR3 has 14 residues. The CDR3 nucleotides read TGTGCCAGCAGCCCCGACTCTCCTTCCACTGAAGCTTTCTTT. It yields the protein CASSPDSPSTEAFF. Complete variable domain (other parts from reference TRBV11-1 and TRBJ1-1): EAEVAQSPRYKITEKSQAVAFWCDPISGHATLYWYRQILGQGPELLVQFQDESVVDDSQLPKDRFSAERLKGVDSTLKIQPAELGDSAMYLCASSPDSPSTEAFFGQGTRLTVV.

This clone was seen a single time. This chain connects TRBV11-2 to TRBJ1-5; a weak D match, TRBD1 (5 bases). V was shortened by 6 bases and J by 3 bases, with 12 bases between the two germline ends. CDR1 is SGHAT, CDR2 FQNNGV, per germline. The CDR3 sequence is 14 residues long. The CDR3 DNA is TGTGCCAGCAGTTGGACATACCCCAATCAGCCCCAGCATTTT. This encodes CASSWTYPNQPQHF.